This TCR beta chain was sequenced in a study of cytomegalovirus exposure and HLA in healthy donors. Whole-study findings and limits: In an earlier analysis, most TCR beta V segments were productive about 87% or about 30% of the time. The study labeled 150 to 200 TCR beta chains cytomegalovirus-associated. An analysis that came later showed most CMV-associated TCR beta chains appearing HLA-restricted.

Points on this clone: The target antigen is unknown.

Primers: 60 Vbeta forward and 13 Jbeta reverse. Generated by immunoSEQ multiplex PCR, the TCRdb table keeps only in-frame clones and is missing some. The profile covers about 200,000 clones, with roughly three quarters appearing a single time and roughly 1.5% taken by the ten largest. The germline V gene has CDR1 MDHEN and CDR2 SYDVKM. Trimming shortened V by 1 base and J by 5 bases, and 11 bases separated the two germline ends. CDR3 length: 14 amino acids. The specimen sequenced was PBMCs. This receptor was obtained from a man aged 45-65 years in good health and CMV-seronegative. This chain links TRBV28 with TRBJ2-5; possibly TRBD1 for D (6 bases). The CDR3 DNA sequence: TGTGCCAGCAGTTTATCCAGGGGAAGGGAGACCCAGTACTTC. Encoded protein: CASSLSRGRETQYF.